This T cell receptor (beta chain) was obtained from a study of breast tumors, draining lymph nodes, adjacent tissues. Broader study findings: Data only fit, rather than demonstrated, lymph node origin of most tumor T cells. The data were judged consistent with most tumor T cells coming from lymph node and expanding in tumor. Luminal-like breast cancer showed significantly higher tumor–nontumor repertoire similarity than basal-like. Tumor repertoires ranked between lymph nodes and nontumor tissue in diversity, with V and J gene preferences.

This clonotype was picked up many times. What it recognizes is unknown. Via MiXCR, TCRdb re-called the multiplex PCR reads, giving one row per CDR3 protein. Of 14,000 to 15,000 distinct CDR3 sequences in the sample, more than 45% are singletons; the top ten hold over 25%. The V end was cut by 6 bases, the J end by 4 bases, with 15 bases between. The CDR3 is 14 residues long. From germline, CDR1 is SGDLS and CDR2 YYNGEE. This sequence joins TRBV9 and TRBJ2-3, with unresolved D. Sequencing was carried out using tumor-adjacent breast tissue. The TCR sequence derives from a female donor with breast cancer. Some clones in this sample may be carry-over from other donors' samples. The CDR3 coding sequence is TGTGCCAGCACCCCCGTTGGTGGGGCAGATACGCAGTATTTT. This gives the protein CASTPVGGADTQYF.